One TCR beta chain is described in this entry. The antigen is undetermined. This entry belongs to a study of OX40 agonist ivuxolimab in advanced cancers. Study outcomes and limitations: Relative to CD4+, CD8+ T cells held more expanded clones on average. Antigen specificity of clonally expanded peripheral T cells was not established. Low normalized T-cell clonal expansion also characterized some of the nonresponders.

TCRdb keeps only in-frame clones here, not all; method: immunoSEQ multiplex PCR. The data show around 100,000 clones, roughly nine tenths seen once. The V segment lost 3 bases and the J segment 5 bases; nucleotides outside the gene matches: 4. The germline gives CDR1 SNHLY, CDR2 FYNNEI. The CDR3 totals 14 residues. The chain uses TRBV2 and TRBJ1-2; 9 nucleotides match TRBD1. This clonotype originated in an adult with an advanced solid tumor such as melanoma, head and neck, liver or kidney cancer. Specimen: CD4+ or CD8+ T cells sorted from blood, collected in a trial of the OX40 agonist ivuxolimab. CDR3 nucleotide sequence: TGTGCCAGCAGTGATAGGACAGGGGCGTATGGCTACACCTTC. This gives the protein CASSDRTGAYGYTF.